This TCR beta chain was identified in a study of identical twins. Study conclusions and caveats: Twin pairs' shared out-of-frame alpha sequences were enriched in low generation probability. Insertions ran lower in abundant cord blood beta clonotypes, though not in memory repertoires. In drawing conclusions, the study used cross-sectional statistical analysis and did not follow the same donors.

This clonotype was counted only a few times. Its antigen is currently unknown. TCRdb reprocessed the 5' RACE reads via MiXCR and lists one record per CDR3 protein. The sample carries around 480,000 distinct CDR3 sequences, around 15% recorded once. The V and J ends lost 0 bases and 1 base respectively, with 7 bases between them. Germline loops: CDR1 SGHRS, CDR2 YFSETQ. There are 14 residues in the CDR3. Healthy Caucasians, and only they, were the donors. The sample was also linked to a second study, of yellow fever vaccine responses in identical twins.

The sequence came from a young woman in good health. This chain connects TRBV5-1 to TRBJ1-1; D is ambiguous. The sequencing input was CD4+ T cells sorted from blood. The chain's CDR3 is CASSLAAGNTEAFF. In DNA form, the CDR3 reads TGCGCCAGCAGCTTGGCAGCCGGGAACACTGAAGCTTTCTTT. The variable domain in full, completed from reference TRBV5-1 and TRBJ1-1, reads KAGVTQTPRYLIKTRGQQVTLSCSPISGHRSVSWYQQTPGQGLQFLFEYFSETQRNKGNFPGRFSGRQFSNSRSEMNVSTLELGDSALYLCASSLAAGNTEAFFGQGTRLTVV.